This entry concerns a single TCR beta chain. This sample stems from a study of blood T cell repertoires in COVID-19. About the research overall: PBMCs, B-cell-depleted T cells, or T cells provided the cDNA or gDNA that made up the material.

Germline assignment: CDR1 KGHDR and CDR2 SFDVKD. The CDR3 runs 16 residues. Trimming took off 3 bases at V and 4 bases at J, with 14 bases between the two ends. Assay used: immunoSEQ multiplex PCR; TCRdb lists only in-frame clones, some missing. The sample lists hundreds of thousands of clones, 80% to 90% seen once, with roughly 8% in the top ten. What was sequenced was peripheral blood. The chain carries TRBV24-1 and TRBJ1-4, with D maybe TRBD1 (6 bases). The TCR was taken from a woman in her fifties or sixties with acute or convalescent COVID-19. CDR3 in DNA: TGTGCCACCAGTGATCCCCAGGACAGTCATAATGAAAAACTGTTTTTT. Its protein product is CATSDPQDSHNEKLFF.